Below are 21 T cell receptor beta chains sequenced from a single sample in a study of blood T cell repertoires in COVID-19. Sequencing used immunoSEQ multiplex PCR; TCRdb keeps in-frame clones, though not all of them. The table records roughly 170,000 clones, about 88% of them present only once. The specimen sequenced was peripheral blood. The receptors shown here come from a man aged 40-55 years with active or convalescent COVID-19.

The sample holds one count of this clone. Here the CDR3 reads CASSLGGENSPLHF. The CDR3 DNA follows: TGCGCCAGCAGCTTGGGGGGGGAGAATTCACCCCTCCACTTT. J is TRBJ1-6 and V is TRBV5-1; D is perhaps TRBD1 (5 bases). CDR1 and CDR2 (germline): SGHRS, YFSETQ. The CDR3 is made up of 14 amino acids. The V end lost 0 bases, the J end lost 7 bases, and 8 bases lay between the germline ends.

V is TRBV15 and J is TRBJ2-7; 16 nucleotides match TRBD2. Germline trimming cut 4 bases from V and 3 bases from J; bases unmatched to any gene: 9. The CDR3 length is 18 residues. Germline values: CDR1 LNHNV, CDR2 YYDKDF (reference sequence). The DNA of the CDR3 is TGTGCCACCAGCAAAGCCGGGACTAGCGGGGGGGTGCTCTACGAGCAGTACTTC. This sequence encodes CATSKAGTSGGVLYEQYF.

The CDR3 protein is CASSGPGQIDGYTF. The CDR3 DNA reads TGTGCCAGCAGTGGCCCGGGACAGATAGATGGCTACACCTTC. The chain has TRBV2 and TRBJ1-2; 7 nucleotides match TRBD1. This CDR3 region has 14 residues. Trimming cost V 4 bases and J 6 bases; bases outside gene matches: 8. Germline-derived CDR1 and CDR2 are SNHLY and FYNNEI.

The genes are TRBV4-3 and TRBJ1-2; possible D gene TRBD1, 6 bases. The CDR3 runs 14 residues. Germline assignment: CDR1 LGHNA and CDR2 YSLEER. The V and J ends lost 4 bases and 5 bases respectively, with 14 bases between them. As DNA, the CDR3 is TGCGCCAGCAGCCCGGGGGGCAGGGGTTATGGCTACACCTTC. Translation: CASSPGGRGYGYTF.

The gene calls are TRBV18 and TRBJ2-5; weak D call: TRBD1 (5 bases). Per the germline V gene, CDR1 is KGHSH and CDR2 is LQKENI. The CDR3 has 14 residues. Trimming shortened V by 5 bases and J by 5 bases, and 15 bases separated the two germline ends. CDR3 sequence reads: CASSADSDLETQYF. The DNA for the CDR3 is TGTGCCAGCTCAGCAGACAGTGACTTGGAGACCCAGTACTTC.

The chain joins TRBV7-2 to TRBJ1-4; possible D gene TRBD1, 5 bases. V dropped 5 bases and J dropped 2 bases, with 15 bases sitting between them. Looked up from germline, CDR1 is SGHTA and CDR2 is FQGNSA. This CDR3 comprises 16 residues. In nucleotides, the CDR3 is TGTGCCAGCAGCGTTGGGGGAAGCGGGACTAATGAAAAACTGTTTTTT. Its translation is CASSVGGSGTNEKLFF.

This chain uses TRBV15 with TRBJ2-5, with D perhaps matching TRBD2 (5 bases). Germline lookup yields CDR1 LNHNV and CDR2 YYDKDF (reference sequence). CDR3 length: 15 residues. Trimming took off 1 base at V and 1 base at J, with 10 bases between the two ends. Written as DNA, the CDR3 is TGTGCCACCAGCAGAGGATGGCGGGTCCAAGAGACCCAGTACTTC. This gives the protein CATSRGWRVQETQYF.

The CDR3 bases are TGTGCCAGCAGCCCACCCAGTGGAGGGGGCAAGTACGAGCAGTACTTC. It translates to CASSPPSGGGKYEQYF. The chain uses TRBV11-2 and TRBJ2-7, with D possibly being TRBD1 (7 bases). Deletions cut 5 bases from V and 4 bases from J, with 21 bases between. There are 16 residues in the CDR3. Looked up from germline, CDR1 is SGHAT and CDR2 is FQNNGV.

The rearrangement uses TRBV7-9 and TRBJ2-7; the match to TRBD1 covers 8 bases. The CDR3 loop spans 14 amino acids. Germline lookup yields CDR1 SEHNR and CDR2 FQNEAQ (reference sequence). Unmatched junction bases numbered 6, after V lost 3 bases and J lost 5 bases. As DNA, the CDR3 is TGTGCCAGCAGCTTCGGCAGGGGGCGGAACGAGCAGTACTTC. As protein: CASSFGRGRNEQYF.

This chain connects TRBV11-3 to TRBJ1-2; weak D call: TRBD1 (6 bases). The CDR3 loop spans 18 amino acids. Germline V gene sequence: CDR1 SGHNT, CDR2 YENEEA. V shed 4 bases and J shed 5 bases, with 26 bases lying between them. The CDR3 loop is CASSSGGRGRTKGYGYTF. The DNA of the CDR3 is TGTGCCAGCAGCTCTGGGGGCAGGGGACGAACTAAAGGGTATGGCTACACCTTC.

The gene calls are TRBV4-2 and TRBJ2-7, with D uncertain. The CDR3 loop spans 13 amino acids. CDR1 is LGHNA and CDR2 is YNFKEQ in the germline V gene. Trimming stripped 0 bases from V and 7 bases from J, with 10 bases between. CDR3 protein: CASSQDLLLEQYF. The CDR3 nucleotides are TGTGCCAGCAGCCAAGATTTGCTACTGGAGCAGTACTTC.

Worth noting for this clone: One end of the junction fails to match germline, which may point to a read error. V gene TRBV5-1 combines with J gene TRBJ2-1; 10 nucleotides align to TRBD1. The CDR3 is 15 amino acids. Germline assignment: CDR1 SGHRS and CDR2 YFSETQ. This CDR3 is CASRLATGGQDEQFF. In DNA, the CDR3 is TGCGCCAGCAGGTTGGCGACAGGGGGCCAAGATGAGCAGTTCTTC.

This chain uses TRBV29-1 with TRBJ2-7; D is perhaps TRBD1 (5 bases). Germline values: CDR1 SQVTM, CDR2 ANQGSEA. This CDR3 has 10 residues. V gave up 6 bases and J gave up 7 bases, with 10 bases separating them. CDR3 in amino acids: CSVLGREQYF. The CDR3 DNA is TGCAGCGTCCTGGGGCGGGAGCAGTACTTC.

The V and J genes are TRBV9 and TRBJ2-3; 9 bases match TRBD2. Germline CDR1 SGDLS, CDR2 YYNGEE. V lost 0 bases and J lost 4; bases outside the gene matches: 3. The CDR3 has 15 amino acids. CDR3 sequence: CASSVEGLASDTQYF. The CDR3 bases are TGTGCCAGCAGCGTAGAGGGACTAGCCTCAGATACGCAGTATTTT.

CDR3 sequence reads: CASGPSGANVLTF. The CDR3 DNA reads TGTGCTAGTGGCCCTTCTGGGGCCAACGTCCTGACTTTC. The chain has TRBV12-5 and TRBJ2-6; D gene ambiguous. Germline CDR1 LGHNT, CDR2 FRNRAP. The CDR3 sequence is 13 residues long. Trimming stripped 6 bases from V and 1 base from J, with 4 bases between.

The V gene is TRBV27, the J gene TRBJ2-4; 16 bases line up with TRBD2. V lost 7 bases, J lost 0 bases, and 9 bases stayed unmatched. The length of the CDR3 is 19 residues. Germline V lookup: CDR1 MNHEY, CDR2 SMNVEV (reference sequence). The CDR3 sequence is CASTPAGTSGGVAKNIQYF. The CDR3 nucleotides read TGTGCCAGCACTCCGGCCGGGACTAGCGGGGGGGTAGCCAAAAACATTCAGTACTTC.

V usage is TRBV6-5 and J usage is TRBJ2-2, with D perhaps TRBD1 (7 bases). This CDR3 region has 12 residues. CDR1 and CDR2 (germline): MNHEY, SVGAGI. V lost 7 bases and J lost 9, with 12 bases in between. CDR3 in DNA: TGTGCCAGCACAGGGGGAGGCCGGGAGCTGTTTTTT. Translated: CASTGGGRELFF.

The chain carries TRBV4-2 and TRBJ1-5, with D maybe TRBD1 (6 bases). This CDR3 is 13 amino acids long. Trimming took 3 bases from V and 5 from J, leaving 8 bases between them. Germline V gene lookup returns CDR1 LGHNA and CDR2 YNFKEQ. The CDR3 is CASSQDSYQPQHF. CDR3 coding DNA: TGTGCCAGCAGCCAGGACAGTTATCAGCCCCAGCATTTT.

This clone came up a few times. V gene TRBV19 combines with J gene TRBJ2-6; 11 nucleotides match TRBD1. Unmatched junction bases numbered 5, after V lost 4 bases and J lost 3 bases. Germline V gene sequence: CDR1 LNHDA, CDR2 SQIVND (reference sequence). The CDR3 runs to 17 residues. The CDR3: CASSKGQGAIGANVLTF. As DNA, the CDR3 is TGTGCCAGTAGTAAAGGACAGGGGGCGATTGGGGCCAACGTCCTGACTTTC.

A few counts support this clone. The rearrangement uses TRBV4-1 and TRBJ2-3; the D gene is possibly TRBD1 (5 bases). The CDR3 sequence is 14 residues long. V was clipped by 5 bases and J by 2 bases, with 11 bases between them. CDR1 and CDR2 (germline): MGHRA, YSYEKL. The CDR3, as DNA: TGCGCCAGCAGCGAAGCGACAGTCACAGATACGCAGTATTTT. Translated: CASSEATVTDTQYF.

J is TRBJ2-7 and V is TRBV5-1; 10 positions match TRBD1. V gave up 0 bases and J gave up 2 bases; unmatched junction bases: 2. CDR3 length: 15 residues. Germline V gene data show CDR1 as SGHRS and CDR2 as YFSETQ. The CDR3 here is CASSLETGGPYEQYF. In DNA, the CDR3 is TGCGCCAGCAGCTTGGAGACAGGGGGCCCCTACGAGCAGTACTTC. The full variable domain, with the rest looked up from reference TRBV5-1 and TRBJ2-7, is KAGVTQTPRYLIKTRGQQVTLSCSPISGHRSVSWYQQTPGQGLQFLFEYFSETQRNKGNFPGRFSGRQFSNSRSEMNVSTLELGDSALYLCASSLETGGPYEQYFGPGTRLTVT.